The rows below give T cell receptor beta chains drawn from one sample of a study of blood T cell repertoires in COVID-19. Measured with immunoSEQ multiplex PCR; TCRdb has only the in-frame clones, and not every one. This sample has 17,000 or so clones; 91% occur once, and the top ten carry about 7.2%. The sample was peripheral blood. The receptors here all came from a human donor in a cohort sampled during active COVID-19. Both conserved end residues are part of each CDR3. The order of the fields is J gene, V gene, D gene, clone size, CDR3 protein, CDR3 DNA. A D gene is named only where the DNA matches it firmly. Rows may omit the clone size; those that give it use once, few, many or a size class.

TRBJ2-3 TRBV19 NA NA CASSIAPGGFTSATDTQYF TGTGCCAGTAGTATAGCACCGGGGGGCTTCACCTCGGCCACAGATACGCAGTATTTT
TRBJ2-7 TRBV5-8 NA NA CASRGPASYEQYF TGTGCCAGCAGGGGGCCGGCGTCCTACGAGCAGTACTTC
TRBJ2-2 TRBV18 NA NA CASSPRHMNTGELFF TGTGCCAGCTCACCGAGACATATGAACACCGGGGAGCTGTTTTTT
TRBJ1-4 TRBV5-1 NA NA CASSLVGTNEKLFF TGCGCCAGCAGCTTGGTCGGGACTAATGAAAAACTGTTTTTT
TRBJ1-2 TRBV6-5 TRBD1 once CASSYRDRGYGYTF TGTGCCAGCAGTTACCGGGACAGGGGCTATGGCTACACCTTC
TRBJ1-5 TRBV6-6 NA NA CASSYTQDSNQPQHF TGTGCCAGCAGTTACACGCAGGATAGCAATCAGCCCCAGCATTTT
TRBJ2-7 TRBV5-4 TRBD1 NA CASSSADRATYEQYF TGTGCCAGCAGCTCAGCGGACAGGGCGACCTACGAGCAGTACTTC
TRBJ1-2 TRBV5-6 TRBD1 NA CASSLGQGTNYGYTF TGTGCCAGCAGCTTGGGACAGGGAACTAACTATGGCTACACCTTC
TRBJ2-3 TRBV5-4 TRBD2 NA CASSLRTSFSDTQYF TGTGCCAGCAGCCTAAGGACTAGCTTCTCAGATACGCAGTATTTT
TRBJ2-1 TRBV5-6 NA NA CASSLGGGQREYDEQFF TGTGCCAGCAGCTTAGGGGGCGGCCAGCGGGAGTACGATGAGCAGTTCTTC
TRBJ2-3 TRBV5-1 NA NA CASSLVGARTDTQYF TGCGCCAGCAGCTTGGTGGGGGCGAGGACAGATACGCAGTATTTT
TRBJ1-1 TRBV6-7 NA NA CASSTYSRRGLHTEAFF TGTGCCAGCAGTACCTACTCGAGGCGGGGATTGCACACTGAAGCTTTCTTT
TRBJ2-7 TRBV7-9 NA once CASSGGSPYEQYF TGTGCCAGCAGCGGTGGGAGTCCCTACGAGCAGTACTTC
TRBJ2-5 TRBV2 NA NA CASIRGSQETQYF TGTGCCAGCATCAGGGGCAGCCAAGAGACCCAGTACTTC
TRBJ2-2 TRBV5-1 NA NA CASSLAPGPNTGELFF TGCGCCAGCAGCTTGGCCCCGGGTCCGAACACCGGGGAGCTGTTTTTT
TRBJ1-1 TRBV27 NA NA CASSRLQGSPEAFF TGTGCCAGCAGTCGACTCCAGGGGTCCCCTGAAGCTTTCTTT
TRBJ1-1 TRBV4-1 NA NA CASSRDLGNTEAFF TGCGCCAGCAGCCGGGACTTGGGGAACACTGAAGCTTTCTTT
TRBJ2-1 TRBV6-4 NA NA CASSDSAAPYNEQFF TGTGCCAGCAGTGACTCGGCGGCCCCCTACAATGAGCAGTTCTTC
TRBJ1-2 TRBV9 NA NA CASSVEGTRRGYTF TGTGCCAGCAGCGTCGAAGGTACGCGGAGGGGCTACACCTTC
TRBJ1-6 TRBV6-6 NA NA CASSGLGGLNSPLHF TGTGCCAGCAGCGGACTCGGGGGACTCAATTCACCCCTCCACTTT
TRBJ2-1 TRBV7-2 TRBD2 NA CASSSLGGLGVDEQFF TGTGCCAGCAGCTCCCTTGGGGGACTAGGAGTCGATGAGCAGTTCTTC
TRBJ1-3 TRBV5-6 TRBD1 NA CASSLRTGYGNTIYF TGTGCCAGCAGCTTAAGGACAGGGTACGGAAACACCATATATTTT
TRBJ1-2 TRBV7-3 TRBD1 NA CASSPGQGRGYTF TGTGCCAGCAGCCCCGGACAGGGTCGCGGCTACACCTTC
TRBJ1-5 TRBV19 NA NA CASSMGQNQPQHF TGTGCCAGTAGTATGGGGCAGAATCAGCCCCAGCATTTT
TRBJ2-4 TRBV2 TRBD2 NA CASSDWASGEGAKNIQYF TGTGCCAGCAGTGATTGGGCTAGCGGGGAGGGGGCCAAAAACATTCAGTACTTC
TRBJ2-3 TRBV9 NA NA CASGGRTDTQYF TGTGCCAGCGGAGGGAGAACAGATACGCAGTATTTT
TRBJ2-5 TRBV7-6 NA NA CASSPNSYGTQYF TGTGCCAGCAGCCCAAATAGCTACGGGACCCAGTACTTC
TRBJ2-7 TRBV18 NA NA CASSPPSLYEQYF TGTGCCAGCTCACCACCGTCTCTCTACGAGCAGTACTTC
TRBJ1-5 TRBV6-5 NA NA CASSYSKAGVNQPQHF TGTGCCAGCAGTTACTCGAAGGCCGGGGTCAATCAGCCCCAGCATTTT
TRBJ1-2 TRBV14 NA NA CASSQSRLYGYTF TGTGCCAGCAGCCAATCAAGACTTTATGGCTACACCTTC
TRBJ1-1 TRBV29-1 TRBD1 NA CSGGQGGWGTEAFF TGCAGCGGCGGACAGGGGGGCTGGGGCACTGAAGCTTTCTTT
TRBJ1-1 TRBV29-1 NA few CSALSGGYTEAFF TGCAGCGCTCTCAGCGGGGGTTACACTGAAGCTTTCTTT
TRBJ2-1 TRBV14 TRBD2 NA CASSQESSGRLGYNEQFF TGTGCCAGCAGCCAAGAGTCTAGCGGGAGGTTGGGCTACAATGAGCAGTTCTTC
TRBJ2-2 TRBV7-2 TRBD2 NA CASSLLAGAISTGELFF TGTGCCAGCAGCTTACTAGCGGGGGCCATCAGCACCGGGGAGCTGTTTTTT
TRBJ1-1 TRBV5-4 NA NA CASSLAGAKRTEAFF TGTGCCAGCAGCTTGGCGGGAGCAAAAAGGACTGAAGCTTTCTTT
TRBJ2-2 TRBV14 NA NA CASSQSGASTGELFF TGTGCCAGCAGCCAGTCAGGGGCGAGCACCGGGGAGCTGTTTTTT
TRBJ2-1 TRBV12-5 NA NA CASAWGDLYNEQFF TGTGCTAGTGCATGGGGGGACCTCTACAATGAGCAGTTCTTC
TRBJ2-7 TRBV5-1 NA NA CASSLGVSYEQYF TGCGCCAGCAGCTTGGGAGTTTCCTACGAGCAGTACTTC
TRBJ2-2 TRBV30 TRBD2 NA CASPTSGRLTGELFF TGTGCCTCGCCTACTAGCGGGAGGCTCACCGGGGAGCTGTTTTTT
TRBJ1-2 TRBV6-2/TRBV6-3 TRBD1 NA CASSQRQGSYGYTF TGTGCCAGCAGTCAACGACAGGGCTCCTATGGCTACACCTTC
TRBJ1-5 TRBV6-5 TRBD1 NA CASTYSQGVVQPQHF TGTGCCAGCACCTACTCCCAGGGGGTTGTTCAGCCCCAGCATTTT
TRBJ1-5 TRBV7-9 NA once CASSPRVGQPQHF TGTGCCAGCAGCCCCCGAGTCGGTCAGCCCCAGCATTTT
TRBJ2-7 TRBV6-5 TRBD1 NA CASRARGLGYEQYF TGTGCCAGCAGAGCCAGGGGGTTGGGGTACGAGCAGTACTTC
TRBJ2-1 TRBV30 NA NA CAWSVARTFEQFF TGTGCCTGGAGTGTAGCTAGGACATTCGAGCAGTTCTTC
TRBJ2-2 TRBV3-1/TRBV3-2 TRBD2 NA CASSQVKLAGTGELFF TGTGCCAGCAGCCAAGTCAAACTAGCGGGAACCGGGGAGCTGTTTTTT
TRBJ2-7 TRBV3-1/TRBV3-2 NA NA CASSQARGGAGHEQYF TGTGCCAGCAGCCAAGCCCGAGGGGGGGCGGGACACGAGCAGTACTTC
TRBJ2-3 TRBV29-1 NA NA CSAWSALGHIGTQYF TGCAGCGCTTGGAGTGCGTTGGGACATATAGGTACGCAGTATTTT
TRBJ2-7 TRBV7-3 TRBD2 NA CASSSGLAGVDEQYF TGTGCCAGCAGTTCGGGACTAGCGGGAGTCGACGAGCAGTACTTC
TRBJ1-1 TRBV29-1 TRBD1 NA CSVWTGYRALSTEAFF TGCAGCGTCTGGACAGGGTATCGGGCCCTGTCCACTGAAGCTTTCTTT
TRBJ1-2 TRBV11-2 NA NA CASSSDRTRVVYGYTF TGTGCCAGCAGCTCGGACCGGACACGGGTCGTCTATGGCTACACCTTC